The rows below give T cell receptor beta chains drawn from one sample of a study of blood T cells in healthy people across ages. Using its own MiXCR run on the 5' RACE reads, TCRdb lists one record per CDR3 protein. The table has around 1,000,000 distinct CDR3 sequences, 20% to 25% seen once. This sample also belongs to another study, concerning T cells of mothers and their children.

The material sequenced was blood. The source of these receptors is a girl aged 2 to 9 in good health. The CDR3 runs from the conserved cysteine through the conserved F or W. Fields, in order: CDR3 length, D gene, V gene, clone size, J gene, CDR3 DNA, CDR3 protein. The D gene is left open where the match is weak. A clone size is listed for some rows: how often the clone was seen (once, few, many), or a class if it is expanded.

len: 15
d_gene: NA
v_gene: TRBV20-1
abundance: NA
j_gene: TRBJ1-5
CDR3nt: TGCAGTGCTAGAGATTCCGGACAGCTAAATCAGCCCCAGCATTTT
CDR3aa: CSARDSGQLNQPQHF

len: 13
d_gene: TRBD1
v_gene: TRBV12-3/TRBV12-4
abundance: few
j_gene: TRBJ2-5
CDR3nt: TGTGCCAGCAGTGGACAGGCCGTAGAGACCCAGTACTTC
CDR3aa: CASSGQAVETQYF

len: 13
d_gene: NA
v_gene: TRBV7-3
abundance: few
j_gene: TRBJ1-1
CDR3nt: TGTGCCAGCAGCTACGACACATACACTGAAGCTTTCTTT
CDR3aa: CASSYDTYTEAFF

len: 16
d_gene: NA
v_gene: TRBV6-2/TRBV6-3
abundance: NA
j_gene: TRBJ1-2
CDR3nt: TGTGCCAGCATTCCAGGGGCAGTCCTCCTCGACTATGGCTACACCTTC
CDR3aa: CASIPGAVLLDYGYTF

len: 15
d_gene: TRBD2
v_gene: TRBV20-1
abundance: NA
j_gene: TRBJ2-4
CDR3nt: TGCAGTGGGAGGACTAGCGGGAGTGCTAAAAACATTCAGTACTTC
CDR3aa: CSGRTSGSAKNIQYF

len: 11
d_gene: NA
v_gene: TRBV29-1
abundance: NA
j_gene: TRBJ1-2
CDR3nt: TGCAGCGTTAGATCAGACTATGGCTACACCTTC
CDR3aa: CSVRSDYGYTF

len: 14
d_gene: NA
v_gene: TRBV15
abundance: NA
j_gene: TRBJ2-3
CDR3nt: TGTGCCACCAGCAGAGTCGAGGACACAGATACGCAGTATTTT
CDR3aa: CATSRVEDTDTQYF

len: 15
d_gene: NA
v_gene: TRBV27
abundance: NA
j_gene: TRBJ2-1
CDR3nt: TGTGCCAGCAGTCCAGGGGAGAGGTCCTACAATGAGCAGTTCTTC
CDR3aa: CASSPGERSYNEQFF

len: 14
d_gene: NA
v_gene: TRBV7-2
abundance: many
j_gene: TRBJ2-1
CDR3nt: TGTGCCAGCAGCTTACAGGGACCCTACAATGAGCAGTTCTTC
CDR3aa: CASSLQGPYNEQFF

len: 13
d_gene: NA
v_gene: TRBV5-4
abundance: many
j_gene: TRBJ1-2
CDR3nt: TGTGCCAGCAGCCAGGGGACCGACTATGGCTACACCTTC
CDR3aa: CASSQGTDYGYTF

len: 12
d_gene: NA
v_gene: TRBV29-1
abundance: NA
j_gene: TRBJ2-5
CDR3nt: TGCAGCGCGACGACGGGGGCGGAGACCCAGTACTTC
CDR3aa: CSATTGAETQYF

len: 13
d_gene: NA
v_gene: TRBV3-1
abundance: NA
j_gene: TRBJ2-7
CDR3nt: TGTGCCAGCAGCCAAGATAAAGCCTACGAGCAGTACTTC
CDR3aa: CASSQDKAYEQYF